This T cell receptor (beta chain) was sequenced in a study of pediatric ulcerative colitis. About the study: Seven patients showed pancolitis and two showed left-sided colitis.

Generated by immunoSEQ multiplex PCR, the TCRdb table keeps only in-frame clones and is missing some. The sample carries 44,000 or so clones, 60% to 85% recorded once. The rectum was sampled with one to two pinch biopsies at colonoscopy. Germline V gene lookup returns CDR1 SEHNR and CDR2 FQNEAQ (reference sequence). V lost 4 bases, J lost 1 base, and 13 bases lay in between. The CDR3 is 15 residues long. The sample was gut tissue. The rearrangement joins TRBV7-9 to TRBJ2-5; TRBD2 is a possible D gene (6 bases). The sequence derives from a girl aged 5-17 years with moderate ulcerative colitis. In nucleotides, the CDR3 is TGTGCCAGCAGCTCCCCTAGCGCATCCCAAGAGACCCAGTACTTC. Its translation: CASSSPSASQETQYF.